A single sample gave rise to the 4 T cell receptor beta chains below, sequenced in a study of T cells after yellow fever vaccination. MiXCR, run by TCRdb on the 5' RACE reads, gives a single entry per CDR3 protein. Of about 160,000 distinct CDR3 sequences in the sample, about a tenth were seen once. The material was CD8+ T cells sorted from PBMCs, obtained 45 days after the yellow fever booster vaccination. The receptors here all came from a man aged 18 to 35 who received the YFV17D yellow fever vaccine.

In this sample, this clonotype turned up a few times. CDR3 in amino acids: CASSNRDSNYGYTF. The DNA for the CDR3 is TGCGCCAGCTCGAACCGGGACAGTAACTATGGCTACACCTTC. The gene calls are TRBV4-1 and TRBJ1-2; 7 positions agree with TRBD1. V lost 8 bases and J lost 1; bases outside the gene matches: 7. Per germline, CDR1 MGHRA and CDR2 YSYEKL. The CDR3 consists of 14 residues.

The chain links TRBV4-1 to TRBJ1-5, with a tentative D call TRBD1 (5 bases). The CDR3 is made up of 15 amino acids. V was clipped by 3 bases and J by 3 bases, with 12 bases between them. Germline lookup yields CDR1 MGHRA and CDR2 YSYEKL. The CDR3 is CASSHHQGVNQPQHF. The CDR3 bases are TGCGCCAGCAGCCATCACCAGGGAGTCAATCAGCCCCAGCATTTT.

The chain links TRBV25-1 to TRBJ2-5; D is possibly TRBD1 or TRBD2 (7 bases each). Trimming cost V 6 bases and J 5 bases, with 16 bases left between them. This CDR3 is 14 amino acids long. Germline lookup yields CDR1 MGHDK and CDR2 SYGVNS. The CDR3 spells CASSPGGGLETQYF. DNA for the CDR3: TGTGCCAGCAGCCCAGGGGGGGGGCTGGAGACCCAGTACTTC.

The chain recombines TRBV7-2 with TRBJ1-6; possibly TRBD1 for D (5 bases). Between the trimmed V and J ends, which lost 1 base and 10 bases, there was a span of 14 bases. The CDR3 runs 15 residues. The germline CDR1 and CDR2 sequences are SGHTA and FQGNSA. Here the CDR3 reads CASSLGPRGLSPLHF. The CDR3 DNA follows: TGTGCCAGCAGCTTAGGTCCGCGGGGCTTATCACCCCTCCACTTT.